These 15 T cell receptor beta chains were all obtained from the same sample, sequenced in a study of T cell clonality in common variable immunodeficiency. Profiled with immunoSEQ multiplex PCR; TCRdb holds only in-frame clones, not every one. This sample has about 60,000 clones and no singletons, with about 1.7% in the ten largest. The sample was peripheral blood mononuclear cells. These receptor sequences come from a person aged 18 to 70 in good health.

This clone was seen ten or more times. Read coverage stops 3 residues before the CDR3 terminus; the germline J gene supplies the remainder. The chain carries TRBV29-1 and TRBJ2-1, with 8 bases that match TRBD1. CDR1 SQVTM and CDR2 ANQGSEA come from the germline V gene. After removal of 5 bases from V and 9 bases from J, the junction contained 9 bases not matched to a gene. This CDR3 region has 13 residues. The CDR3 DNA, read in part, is TGCAGCGTTATTGGACAGGGAATCGGTGAG. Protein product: CSVIGQGIGE. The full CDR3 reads CSVIGQGIGEQFF.

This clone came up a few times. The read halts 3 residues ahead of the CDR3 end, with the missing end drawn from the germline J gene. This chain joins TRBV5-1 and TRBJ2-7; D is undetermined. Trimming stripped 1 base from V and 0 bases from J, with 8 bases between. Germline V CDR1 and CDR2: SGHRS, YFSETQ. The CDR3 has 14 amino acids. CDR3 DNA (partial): TGCGCCAGCAGCTTGAGGGCTGACTCCTACGAG. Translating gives CASSLRADSYE. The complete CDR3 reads CASSLRADSYEQYF.

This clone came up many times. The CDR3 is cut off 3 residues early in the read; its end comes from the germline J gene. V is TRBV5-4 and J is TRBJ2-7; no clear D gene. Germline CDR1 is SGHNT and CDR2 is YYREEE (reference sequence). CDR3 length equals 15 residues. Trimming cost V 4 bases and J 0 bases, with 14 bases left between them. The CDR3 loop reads CASSRTGSNSYEQYF. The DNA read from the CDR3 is TGTGCCAGCAGCAGAACCGGGTCGAACTCCTACGAG. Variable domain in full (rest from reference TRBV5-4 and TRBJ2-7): ETGVTQSPTHLIKTRGQQVTLRCSSQSGHNTVSWYQQALGQGPQFIFQYYREEENGRGNFPPRFSGLQFPNYSSELNVNALELDDSALYLCASSRTGSNSYEQYFGPGTRLTVT.

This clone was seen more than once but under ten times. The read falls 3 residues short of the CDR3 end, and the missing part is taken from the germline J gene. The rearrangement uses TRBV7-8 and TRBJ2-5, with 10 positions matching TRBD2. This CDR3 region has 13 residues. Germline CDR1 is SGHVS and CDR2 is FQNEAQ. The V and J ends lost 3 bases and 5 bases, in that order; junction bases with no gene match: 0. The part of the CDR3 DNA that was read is TGTGCCAGCAGCTTTAGCGGGGGGGAGACC. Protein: CASSFSGGET. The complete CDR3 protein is CASSFSGGETQYF.

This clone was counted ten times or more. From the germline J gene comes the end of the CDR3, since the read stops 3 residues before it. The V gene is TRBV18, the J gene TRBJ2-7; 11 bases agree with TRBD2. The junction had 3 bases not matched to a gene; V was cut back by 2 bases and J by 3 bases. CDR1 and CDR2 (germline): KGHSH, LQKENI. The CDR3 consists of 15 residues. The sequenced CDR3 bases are TGTGCCAGCTCACCAGGGACTAGCGGACTCTACGAG. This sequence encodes CASSPGTSGLYE. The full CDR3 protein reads CASSPGTSGLYEQYF. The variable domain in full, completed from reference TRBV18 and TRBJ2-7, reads NAGVMQNPRHLVRRRGQEARLRCSPMKGHSHVYWYRQLPEEGLKFMVYLQKENIIDESGMPKERFSAEFPKEGPSILRIQQVVRGDSAAYFCASSPGTSGLYEQYFGPGTRLTVT.

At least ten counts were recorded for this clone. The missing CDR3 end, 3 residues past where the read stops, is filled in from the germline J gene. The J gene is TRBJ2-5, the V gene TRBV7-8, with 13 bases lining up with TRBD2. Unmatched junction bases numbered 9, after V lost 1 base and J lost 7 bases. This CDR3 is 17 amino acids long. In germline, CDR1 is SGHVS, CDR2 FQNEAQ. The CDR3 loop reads CASSLGPGLAGRGTQYF. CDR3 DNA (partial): TGTGCCAGCAGCTTAGGCCCGGGACTAGCGGGAAGAGGGACC.

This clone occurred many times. The CDR3 protein is CASSIRGEAFF. The CDR3 DNA, read in part, is TGTGCCAGTAGTATCAGGGGTGAA. The V call is TRBV19, the J call TRBJ1-1; possible D gene TRBD1, 6 bases. The read is 3 residues too short to cover the CDR3 end, so that end is filled in from the germline J gene. The V and J ends lost 3 bases and 7 bases respectively, with 6 bases between them. This CDR3 contains 11 residues. Germline CDR1 LNHDA, CDR2 SQIVND (reference sequence).

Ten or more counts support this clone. CDR3 DNA, as far as it was read: TGTGCCACCAGCAATGGAGGGCTCTATGGC. Translated: CATSNGGLYG. The full CDR3 protein reads CATSNGGLYGYTF. V and J are TRBV15 and TRBJ1-2; no definite D call. From the germline J gene comes the end of the CDR3, since the read stops 3 residues before it. The CDR3 consists of 13 residues. The ends were cut back, 4 bases at V and 4 bases at J, with 10 bases in the middle. Looked up from germline, CDR1 is LNHNV and CDR2 is YYDKDF (reference sequence).

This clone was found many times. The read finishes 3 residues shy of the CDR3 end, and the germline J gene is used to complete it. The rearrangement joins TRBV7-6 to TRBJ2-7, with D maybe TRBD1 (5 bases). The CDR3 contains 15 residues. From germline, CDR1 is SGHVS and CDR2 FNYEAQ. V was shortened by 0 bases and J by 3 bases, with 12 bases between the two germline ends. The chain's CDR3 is CASSLAQGQGYEQYF. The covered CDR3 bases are TGTGCCAGCAGCTTAGCCCAGGGTCAGGGCTACGAG.

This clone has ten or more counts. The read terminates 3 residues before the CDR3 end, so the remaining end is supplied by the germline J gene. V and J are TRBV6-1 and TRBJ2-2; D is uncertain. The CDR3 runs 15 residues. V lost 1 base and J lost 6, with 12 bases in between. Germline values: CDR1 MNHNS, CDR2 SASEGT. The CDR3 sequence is CASSEVVRVAGELFF. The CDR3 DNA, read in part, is TGTGCCAGCAGTGAAGTTGTTAGGGTTGCCGGGGAG.

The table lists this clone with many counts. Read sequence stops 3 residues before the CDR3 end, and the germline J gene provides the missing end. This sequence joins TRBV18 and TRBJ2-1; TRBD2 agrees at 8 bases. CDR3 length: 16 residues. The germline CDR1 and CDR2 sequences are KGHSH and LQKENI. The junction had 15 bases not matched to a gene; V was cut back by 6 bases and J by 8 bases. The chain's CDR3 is CASSPAGTSKGDEQFF. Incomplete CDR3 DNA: TGTGCCAGCTCGCCTGCCGGGACTAGTAAGGGCGATGAG.

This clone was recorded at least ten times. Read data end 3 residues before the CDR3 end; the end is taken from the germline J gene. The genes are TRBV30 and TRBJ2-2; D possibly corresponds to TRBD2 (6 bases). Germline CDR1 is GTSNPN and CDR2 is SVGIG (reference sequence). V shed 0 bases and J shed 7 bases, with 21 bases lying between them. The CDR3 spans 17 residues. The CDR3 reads CAWSVRSGGRSGGELFF. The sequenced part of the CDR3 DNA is TGTGCCTGGAGTGTACGTTCCGGGGGAAGGTCGGGCGGGGAG.

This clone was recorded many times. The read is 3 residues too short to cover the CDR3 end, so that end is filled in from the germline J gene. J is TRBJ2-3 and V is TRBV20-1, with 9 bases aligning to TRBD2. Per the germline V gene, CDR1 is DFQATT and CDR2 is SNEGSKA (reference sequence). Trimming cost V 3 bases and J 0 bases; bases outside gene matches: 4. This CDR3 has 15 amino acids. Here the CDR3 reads CSASRAGGSTDTQYF. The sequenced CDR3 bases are TGCAGTGCTAGTAGGGCGGGAGGGAGCACAGATACG.

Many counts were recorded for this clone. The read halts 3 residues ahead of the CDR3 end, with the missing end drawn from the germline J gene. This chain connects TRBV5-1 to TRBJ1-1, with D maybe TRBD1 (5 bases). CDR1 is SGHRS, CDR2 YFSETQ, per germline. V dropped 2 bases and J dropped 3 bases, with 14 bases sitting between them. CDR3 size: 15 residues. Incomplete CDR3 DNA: TGCGCCAGCAGCTTTACACGGGCGGGGGACACTGAA. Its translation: CASSFTRAGDTE. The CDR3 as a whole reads CASSFTRAGDTEAFF.

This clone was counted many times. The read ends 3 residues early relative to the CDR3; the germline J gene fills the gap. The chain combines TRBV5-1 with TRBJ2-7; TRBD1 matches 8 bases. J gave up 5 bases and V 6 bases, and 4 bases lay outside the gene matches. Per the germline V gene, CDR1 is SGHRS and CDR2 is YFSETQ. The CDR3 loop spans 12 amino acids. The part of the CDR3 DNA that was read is TGCGCCAGCAAGACAGGGGCGAACGAG. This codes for CASKTGANE. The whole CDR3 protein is CASKTGANEQYF. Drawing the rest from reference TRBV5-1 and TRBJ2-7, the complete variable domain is KAGVTQTPRYLIKTRGQQVTLSCSPISGHRSVSWYQQTPGQGLQFLFEYFSETQRNKGNFPGRFSGRQFSNSRSEMNVSTLELGDSALYLCASKTGANEQYFGPGTRLTVT.